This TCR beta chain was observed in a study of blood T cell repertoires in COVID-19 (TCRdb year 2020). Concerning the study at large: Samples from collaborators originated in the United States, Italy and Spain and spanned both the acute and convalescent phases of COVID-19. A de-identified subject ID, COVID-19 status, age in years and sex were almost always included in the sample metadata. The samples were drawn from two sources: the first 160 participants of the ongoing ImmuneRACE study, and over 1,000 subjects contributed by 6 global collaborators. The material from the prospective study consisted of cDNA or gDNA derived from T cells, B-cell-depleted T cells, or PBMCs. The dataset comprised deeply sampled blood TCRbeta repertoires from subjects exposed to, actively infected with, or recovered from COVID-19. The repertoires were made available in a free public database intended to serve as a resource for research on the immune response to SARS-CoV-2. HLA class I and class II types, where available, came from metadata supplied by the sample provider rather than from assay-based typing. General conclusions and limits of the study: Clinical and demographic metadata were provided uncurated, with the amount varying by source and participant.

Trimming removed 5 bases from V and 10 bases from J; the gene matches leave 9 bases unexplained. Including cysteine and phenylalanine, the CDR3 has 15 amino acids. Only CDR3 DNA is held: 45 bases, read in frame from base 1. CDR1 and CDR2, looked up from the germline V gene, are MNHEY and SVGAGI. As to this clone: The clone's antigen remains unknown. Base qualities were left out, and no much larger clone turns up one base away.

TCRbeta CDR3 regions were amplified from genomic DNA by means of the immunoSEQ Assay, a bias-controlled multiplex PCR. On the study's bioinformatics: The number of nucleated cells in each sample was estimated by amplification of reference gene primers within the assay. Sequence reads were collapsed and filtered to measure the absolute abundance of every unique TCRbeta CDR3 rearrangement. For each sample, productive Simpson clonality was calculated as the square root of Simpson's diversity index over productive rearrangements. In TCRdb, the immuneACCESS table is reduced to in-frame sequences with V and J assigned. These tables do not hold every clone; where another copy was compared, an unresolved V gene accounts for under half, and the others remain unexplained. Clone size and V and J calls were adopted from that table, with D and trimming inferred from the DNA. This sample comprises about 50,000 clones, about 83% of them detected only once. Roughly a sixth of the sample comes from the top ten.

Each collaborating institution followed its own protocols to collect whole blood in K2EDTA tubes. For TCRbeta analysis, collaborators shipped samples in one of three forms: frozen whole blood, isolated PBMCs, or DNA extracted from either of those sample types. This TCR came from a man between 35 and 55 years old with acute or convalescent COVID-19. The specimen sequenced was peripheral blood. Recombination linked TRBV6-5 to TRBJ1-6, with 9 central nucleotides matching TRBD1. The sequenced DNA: TGTGCCAGCAGTACTATGGGACAGGGAGAATCACCCCTCCACTTT. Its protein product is CASSTMGQGESPLHF.